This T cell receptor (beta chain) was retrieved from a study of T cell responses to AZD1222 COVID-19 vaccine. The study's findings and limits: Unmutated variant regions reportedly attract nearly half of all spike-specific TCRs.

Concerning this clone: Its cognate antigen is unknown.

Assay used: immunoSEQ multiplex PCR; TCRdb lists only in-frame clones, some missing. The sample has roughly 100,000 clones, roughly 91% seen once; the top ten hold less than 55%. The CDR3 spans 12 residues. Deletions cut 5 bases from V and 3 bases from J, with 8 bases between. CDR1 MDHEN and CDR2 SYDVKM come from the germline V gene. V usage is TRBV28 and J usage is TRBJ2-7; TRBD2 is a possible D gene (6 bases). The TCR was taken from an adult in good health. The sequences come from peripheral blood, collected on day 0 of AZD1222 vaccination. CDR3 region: CASSRDFYEQYF. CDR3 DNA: TGTGCCAGCAGTCGGGACTTCTACGAGCAGTACTTC.